Listed below are T cell receptor beta chains from one sample, sequenced in a study of metastatic and nonmetastatic thyroid tumors. TCRdb re-called the PCR reads through MiXCR. The table shows about 35,000 clones, with approximately 32% occurring only once. The sequenced sample consisted of blood. The receptor set was obtained from a female donor with papillary thyroid cancer or a benign thyroid nodule (not recorded which). Some clones in this sample may be carry-over from other donors' samples. The CDR3 runs from the conserved cysteine through the conserved F or W. D genes are given only for firm matches.

V gene	D gene	J gene	CDR3 length	CDR3 protein
TRBV9	.	TRBJ2-2	16	CASSVGGGAATGELIF
TRBV6-1	.	TRBJ1-6	12	CASRIENSPLHF
TRBV20-1	TRBD1	TRBJ1-5	13	CSAGQGYDQPQHF
TRBV9	TRBD2	TRBJ2-7	16	CASIPRSLAGSYEQYF
TRBV5-6	.	TRBJ2-1	12	CASSSTGTQQFF
TRBV19	.	TRBJ1-2	18	CASSIQWGAGTDNYGYTF
TRBV20-1	TRBD1	TRBJ1-2	13	CSASTGGGYGYTF
TRBV6-1	TRBD1	TRBJ2-6	16	CAISGTGGAWANVLTF
TRBV27	.	TRBJ1-2	15	CASSSQTGTDYGYTF
TRBV5-1	.	TRBJ2-2	15	CASSLSGANTGELFF
TRBV6-1	TRBD1	TRBJ2-2	17	CASIRETGGVHTWELFF
TRBV6-1	.	TRBJ1-2	15	CASSEAGGVNYGYTF
TRBV14	.	TRBJ2-7	12	CASSQVPHEQYF
TRBV15	TRBD2	TRBJ2-7	13	CATAAGGGNEQYF
TRBV6-1	.	TRBJ1-2	15	CANSALIAVGHGYTF
TRBV28	.	TRBJ2-2	14	CASSWSAGRLGLFF
TRBV27	.	TRBJ2-7	13	CASIHKSPYDQYF
TRBV3-1	.	TRBJ1-1	16	CASSQDRQGPHTEAFF
TRBV20-1	.	TRBJ2-3	15	CSTKTLRGDTDTQYF
TRBV27	TRBD1	TRBJ1-1	14	CASSLRTGFTESFF
TRBV10-3	.	TRBJ1-2	14	CAIRPRTANYGDTF
TRBV30	TRBD2	TRBJ2-2	15	CAWTGTGTTTGELFF
TRBV11-2	TRBD1	TRBJ2-7	13	CASSGQGVYEQYF
TRBV12-3/TRBV12-4	TRBD1	TRBJ2-7	16	CASSFGQTGKFFEMYF
TRBV10-3	TRBD1	TRBJ2-7	16	CAISDPTGTGAYEQYF
TRBV4-1	.	TRBJ1-1	15	CASSEPGEVNTEAFF
TRBV10-3	TRBD1	TRBJ1-2	13	CAISSDRGYGYTF
TRBV20-1	TRBD1	TRBJ1-3	13	CSAGDSSGNTIYF
TRBV27	TRBD2	TRBJ2-7	16	CASSFLLAGGIYEQYF
TRBV28	.	TRBJ2-2	13	CASTLLGAGELFF
TRBV12-3/TRBV12-4	.	TRBJ1-4	16	CASSLEGYSLNEKLFF
TRBV3-1	.	TRBJ1-4	17	CASSLDVRGLTNEKLFF
TRBV30	.	TRBJ2-7	13	CAWSVQWHYEQYF
TRBV27	.	TRBJ2-7	15	CASSLGSATTYEQYF
TRBV2	.	TRBJ2-3	15	CASSEIAQGHVTQYF
TRBV27	TRBD2	TRBJ2-2	18	CASSLSRLAGANTGELFF
TRBV4-1	TRBD1	TRBJ1-6	15	CASSHPGGENSPLHF
TRBV5-4	.	TRBJ2-4	14	CASSDNLVVSGQYF
TRBV6-4	.	TRBJ2-1	15	CASSTLGGLYNEQFF
TRBV9	.	TRBJ2-7	15	CASILAAGVAYEQYF
TRBV2	.	TRBJ1-1	13	CASRVQMNTEAFF
TRBV27	TRBD2	TRBJ2-1	15	CATDAGTSGRDEQFF
TRBV11-3	.	TRBJ2-7	15	CASSFGDSPSYEQYF
TRBV5-1	.	TRBJ1-2	14	CASSLDGGGTGYTF
TRBV10-1	.	TRBJ2-5	13	CASIRQSQETQYF
TRBV14	TRBD2	TRBJ2-3	18	CASSLKSTSGSPRDTHYF
TRBV10-2	.	TRBJ1-5	15	CASRRDINSNQPQHF
TRBV20-1	TRBD2	TRBJ2-1	15	CSARTGLAGVNEQFF
TRBV15	TRBD1	TRBJ2-2	15	CATSIGQENTGELFF
TRBV6-1	.	TRBJ2-6	16	CASCFLVVSGANVLTF
TRBV6-1	TRBD1	TRBJ1-1	16	CASSRNRDRGVTEAFF
TRBV11-2	.	TRBJ1-4	15	CANSKQVKVREKLFF
TRBV5-1	.	TRBJ1-2	15	CASILVDTFNYGYTF
TRBV9	TRBD1	TRBJ1-1	18	CASSVVGDRGYMNTEAFF
TRBV12-3/TRBV12-4	TRBD2	TRBJ2-7	14	CASTPGTSGGEQYF
TRBV6-2/TRBV6-3	TRBD1	TRBJ1-3	14	CASERGTGLDTIYF
TRBV6-4	.	TRBJ2-3	13	CASSDGDTDTQYF
TRBV6-2/TRBV6-3	.	TRBJ1-5	15	CASSSGTGPHQPQHF
TRBV28	TRBD1	TRBJ1-1	17	CASSFDDRGPMNTEAFF